Following are 28 T cell receptor beta chains from one sample sequenced in a study of brain T cells in children with intractable seizures. Profiled with immunoSEQ multiplex PCR; TCRdb holds only in-frame clones, not every one. The table shows about 64,000 clones, with more than 95% occurring only once. Specimen: peripheral blood, collected at surgery. The receptors were sampled from a boy younger than two with focal cortical dysplasia and intractable seizures.

DNA of the CDR3: TGTGCCAGCAGCTTAGCCCAGGGACTCTCTGGAAACACCATATATTTT. Protein product: CASSLAQGLSGNTIYF. The chain employs TRBV7-2 and TRBJ1-3, with D tentatively TRBD1 (5 bases). This CDR3 comprises 16 residues. CDR1 is SGHTA, CDR2 FQGNSA, per germline. V was shortened by 0 bases and J by 0 bases, with 9 bases between the two germline ends.

V usage is TRBV7-9 and J usage is TRBJ1-1, with D uncertain. V lost 5 bases and J lost 3, with 16 bases in between. The germline V gene has CDR1 SEHNR and CDR2 FQNEAQ (reference sequence). This CDR3 spans 15 amino acids. The CDR3 sequence: CASSLPLGFYTEAFF. CDR3 sequence (DNA): TGTGCCAGCAGCCTGCCCTTAGGGTTTTACACTGAAGCTTTCTTT.

This chain joins TRBV28 and TRBJ1-2, with D hard to call. The CDR3 totals 17 residues. CDR1 and CDR2 from the germline V gene are MDHEN and SYDVKM. The germline V and J ends were trimmed by 3 bases and 4 bases, with 21 bases remaining between them. The CDR3 DNA follows: TGTGCCAGCAGTTTTGGAGCAGGTACTACCTGGCTCTATGGCTACACCTTC. The encoded protein is CASSFGAGTTWLYGYTF.

V usage is TRBV5-1 and J usage is TRBJ2-3; 7 positions match TRBD1. Germline CDR1 is SGHRS and CDR2 is YFSETQ. J was trimmed by 3 bases and V by 4 bases; bases with no gene match: 11. This CDR3 spans 16 amino acids. CDR3: CASSRTGVLGTDTQYF. The CDR3 DNA reads as TGCGCCAGCAGCCGAACAGGGGTTTTGGGAACAGATACGCAGTATTTT. Full variable domain (rest looked up from reference TRBV5-1 and TRBJ2-3): KAGVTQTPRYLIKTRGQQVTLSCSPISGHRSVSWYQQTPGQGLQFLFEYFSETQRNKGNFPGRFSGRQFSNSRSEMNVSTLELGDSALYLCASSRTGVLGTDTQYFGPGTRLTVL.

The chain recombines TRBV15 with TRBJ2-7, with no clear D. From germline, CDR1 is LNHNV and CDR2 YYDKDF (reference sequence). This CDR3 contains 11 residues. The V gene lost 1 base and the J gene lost 6 bases, with 4 bases spanning the gap. The CDR3 nucleotides read TGTGCCACCAGCAGAGGGGGCGAGCAGTACTTC. Translated: CATSRGGEQYF.

The chain has TRBV7-8 and TRBJ1-1, with TRBD1 matching over 7 bases. Germline CDR1 and CDR2: SGHVS and FQNEAQ. CDR3 size: 12 residues. V lost 1 base to trimming and J lost 11 bases; unmatched junction nucleotides: 4. CDR3 region: CASSLVQGKAFF. In DNA, the CDR3 is TGTGCCAGCAGCTTAGTACAGGGGAAGGCTTTCTTT.

The chain employs TRBV5-5 and TRBJ1-2, with D hard to call. CDR1 SGHKS and CDR2 YYEKEE come from the germline V gene (reference sequence). This CDR3 contains 15 residues. The V end lost 0 bases, the J end lost 6 bases, and 15 bases lay between the germline ends. As DNA, the CDR3 is TGTGCCAGCAGCTTGGAGTCGCGGGAAACGAATGGCTACACCTTC. This translates into CASSLESRETNGYTF.

The gene calls are TRBV7-2 and TRBJ2-3; D unresolved. This CDR3 region has 15 residues. The V gene's germline CDR1 is SGHTA and CDR2 FQGNSA. The V end lost 3 bases, the J end lost 0 bases, and 10 bases lay between the germline ends. This CDR3 is CASSFTGTSTDTQYF. CDR3 nucleotide sequence: TGTGCCAGCAGCTTCACCGGAACTAGCACAGATACGCAGTATTTT.

This chain links TRBV3-1 (or the pseudogene TRBV3-2) with TRBJ2-7; D is perhaps TRBD2 (5 bases). Germline V gene sequence: CDR1 LGHDT, CDR2 YNNKEL (reference sequence). The germline V and J ends were trimmed by 4 bases and 4 bases, with 20 bases remaining between them. This CDR3 is built from 16 residues. In DNA, the CDR3 is TGTGCCAGCAGCCGAGGACTGGGGTGGCCCGCTTACGAGCAGTACTTC. Its protein is CASSRGLGWPAYEQYF.

This clone occurred once. J is TRBJ2-7 and V is TRBV11-2, with D perhaps matching TRBD1 or TRBD2 (5 bases each). V dropped 0 bases and J dropped 1 base, with 10 bases sitting between them. CDR1 is SGHAT, CDR2 FQNNGV, per germline. CDR3 length: 15 amino acids. The CDR3 nucleotides read TGTGCCAGCAGCTTAGATTTGGGGGTATCCTACGAGCAGTACTTC. This translates into CASSLDLGVSYEQYF. Looking up the rest from reference TRBV11-2 and TRBJ2-7 gives the full variable domain: EAGVAQSPRYKIIEKRQSVAFWCNPISGHATLYWYQQILGQGPKLLIQFQNNGVVDDSQLPKDRFSAERLKGVDSTLKIQPAKLEDSAVYLCASSLDLGVSYEQYFGPGTRLTVT.

The gene calls are TRBV7-2 and TRBJ1-4; 10 bases map to TRBD1. Germline CDR1 and CDR2: SGHTA and FQGNSA. The CDR3 loop spans 15 amino acids. The V and J ends lost 4 bases and 9 bases, in that order; junction bases with no gene match: 8. CDR3 coding DNA: TGTGCCAGCAGCTACTCCGGGACAGGGGCCCAAAAACTGTTTTTT. Translating it yields CASSYSGTGAQKLFF.

The V call is TRBV3-1 (or the pseudogene TRBV3-2), the J call TRBJ2-3, with 9 positions matching TRBD2. The CDR3 extends over 16 amino acids. The trim removed 4 bases at V and 3 bases at J, leaving 8 bases unmatched. The germline gives CDR1 LGHDT, CDR2 YNNKEL (reference sequence). In DNA form, the CDR3 reads TGTGCCAGCAGCCGACGGGCTAGCGGGGTGACAGATACGCAGTATTTT. Amino acids: CASSRRASGVTDTQYF.

The gene calls are TRBV19 and TRBJ1-2, with 8 nucleotides matching TRBD1. Per germline, CDR1 LNHDA and CDR2 SQIVND (reference sequence). The CDR3 extends over 15 amino acids. V lost 6 bases to trimming and J lost 4 bases; unmatched junction nucleotides: 10. CDR3 bases: TGTGCCAGTAGCCTTCCAGGGGGCACTGGCTATGGCTACACCTTC. Its protein product is CASSLPGGTGYGYTF.

The rearrangement uses TRBV28 and TRBJ1-5; D is possibly TRBD1 (5 bases). This CDR3 has 14 amino acids. CDR1 is MDHEN, CDR2 SYDVKM, per germline. V lost 5 bases and J lost 1, with 9 bases in between. The CDR3 nucleotides are TGTGCCAGCAGTGGACATTTAAGCAATCAGCCCCAGCATTTT. Translation: CASSGHLSNQPQHF.

The chain combines TRBV5-4 with TRBJ2-5, with D uncertain. This CDR3 has 14 amino acids. Trimming left V 0 bases short and J 5 bases short, with 11 bases between. Germline values: CDR1 SGHNT, CDR2 YYREEE (reference sequence). Here the CDR3 DNA reads TGTGCCAGCAGCTTGGCCTCGGGTGGGGAGACCCAGTACTTC. Translated: CASSLASGGETQYF.

This clone was observed a single time. The chain joins TRBV6-5 to TRBJ2-1, with 10 bases identical to TRBD2. The V gene's germline CDR1 is MNHEY and CDR2 SVGAGI. CDR3 length: 14 amino acids. The junction had 2 bases not matched to a gene; V was cut back by 7 bases and J by 2 bases. The CDR3 region is CASTTSGTYNEQFF. CDR3 coding DNA: TGTGCCAGCACAACTAGCGGGACCTACAATGAGCAGTTCTTC.

The chain employs TRBV27 and TRBJ1-1; D may be TRBD1 (5 bases). The V and J ends lost 5 bases and 10 bases respectively, with 11 bases between them. This CDR3 has 11 residues. CDR1 is MNHEY and CDR2 is SMNVEV in the germline V gene (reference sequence). CDR3 loop: CASSNGGRAFF. The CDR3 region has the DNA TGTGCCAGCAGTAACGGGGGAAGAGCTTTCTTT.

The CDR3 is CASSQGYGTYEQYF. The CDR3 coding sequence is TGTGCCAGCAGCCAAGGGTACGGAACCTACGAGCAGTACTTC. The chain recombines TRBV14 with TRBJ2-7; D gene ambiguous. The length of the CDR3 is 14 residues. With 1 base removed from V and 2 bases from J, the gap between germline ends came to 9 bases. Germline values: CDR1 SGHDN, CDR2 FVKESK. Based on the CDR3 plus reference TRBV14 and TRBJ2-7, the full variable domain is EAGVTQFPSHSVIEKGQTVTLRCDPISGHDNLYWYRRVMGKEIKFLLHFVKESKQDESGMPNNRFLAERTGGTYSTLKVQPAELEDSGVYFCASSQGYGTYEQYFGPGTRLTVT.

This clone has just one count. V is TRBV5-5 and J is TRBJ2-7; D not resolved. V was cut by 4 bases and J by 5 bases, with 16 bases left in between. This CDR3 comprises 14 residues. Germline V CDR1 and CDR2: SGHKS, YYEKEE (reference sequence). The CDR3 DNA follows: TGTGCCAGCAGCCTCCACAGTGATACCCACGAGCAGTACTTC. Its protein product is CASSLHSDTHEQYF.

This clone was seen a few times. The chain recombines TRBV28 with TRBJ2-2; D might be TRBD1 (6 bases). Deletions cut 8 bases from V and 3 bases from J, with 13 bases between. This CDR3 is 14 amino acids long. Germline V gene lookup returns CDR1 MDHEN and CDR2 SYDVKM. The CDR3 spells CASLRDKDTGELFF. The CDR3 DNA reads as TGTGCCAGCCTCCGGGACAAGGACACCGGGGAGCTGTTTTTT.

The rearrangement links TRBV4-3 to TRBJ2-3; 9 bases fit TRBD2. Looked up from germline, CDR1 is LGHNA and CDR2 is YSLEER. V dropped 5 bases and J dropped 1; count of bases not matched to a gene: 4. The CDR3 extends over 15 amino acids. The CDR3 nucleotides are TGCGCCAGCAGCGAGCGGGGGGCCGGCACAGATACGCAGTATTTT. The encoded protein is CASSERGAGTDTQYF.

This clone was seen a few times. DNA of the CDR3: TGTGCCAGCAGCTTAGAAGGGGCTGCTGGAAACACCATATATTTT. This encodes CASSLEGAAGNTIYF. This chain connects TRBV7-6 to TRBJ1-3, with a possible D match to TRBD1 (5 bases). CDR3 size: 15 residues. Germline V gene data show CDR1 as SGHVS and CDR2 as FNYEAQ. V lost 1 base, J lost 2 bases, and 9 bases lay in between.

The chain employs TRBV19 and TRBJ2-1, with 11 bases identical to TRBD2. Germline assignment: CDR1 LNHDA and CDR2 SQIVND (reference sequence). The CDR3 length is 17 residues. The J segment lost 6 bases and the V segment lost 1 base, leaving 8 bases of the junction unmatched. CDR3 sequence (DNA): TGTGCCAGTAGTATAGCGCTAGCGGGAGGACGGGGCAATGAGCAGTTCTTC. It translates to CASSIALAGGRGNEQFF.

V and J are TRBV7-6 and TRBJ2-3, with D maybe TRBD2 (6 bases). This CDR3 contains 18 residues. With 5 bases removed from V and 4 bases from J, the gap between germline ends came to 25 bases. The germline gives CDR1 SGHVS, CDR2 FNYEAQ. The CDR3 here is CASSRLGGAGSSADTQYF. CDR3 nucleotides: TGTGCCAGCAGCAGACTTGGTGGCGCCGGGAGTTCGGCAGATACGCAGTATTTT.

In nucleotides, the CDR3 is TGTGCCAGCAGCGTACCCTTAGCGGGAGCGGACAATGAGCAGTTCTTC. Amino acids: CASSVPLAGADNEQFF. This chain connects TRBV9 to TRBJ2-1; TRBD2 matches 9 bases. This CDR3 has 16 amino acids. Germline V gives CDR1 SGDLS, CDR2 YYNGEE. V dropped 1 base and J dropped 5; count of bases not matched to a gene: 7.

This clone was seen once. The CDR3 DNA is TGCGCCAGCAGCTCGGGACTAGCGGGGATGTACCGAGAGACCCAGTACTTC. Residues: CASSSGLAGMYRETQYF. This chain joins TRBV4-1 and TRBJ2-5; 13 positions agree with TRBD2. The CDR3 length is 17 residues. Germline V lookup: CDR1 MGHRA, CDR2 YSYEKL. Losses at the gene ends were 5 bases for V and 4 bases for J; bases not matched to a gene: 10.

This chain links TRBV24-1 with TRBJ2-3; D gene uncertain. The V end lost 9 bases, the J end lost 5 bases, and 8 bases lay between the germline ends. The germline V gene has CDR1 KGHDR and CDR2 SFDVKD. CDR3 size: 11 residues. DNA for the CDR3: TGTGCCACCGAGTCCTTAGATACGCAGTATTTT. It specifies CATESLDTQYF.

This chain joins TRBV6-2 or TRBV6-3 and TRBJ2-7, with TRBD1 identical over 10 bases. The V and J ends lost 3 bases and 3 bases, in that order; junction bases with no gene match: 11. The CDR3 is made up of 17 amino acids. Germline V gene sequence: CDR1 MNHEY, CDR2 SVGEGT. The CDR3 nucleotides read TGTGCCAGCAGTTATTTCAGACAGGGGGCTTCCCACTACGAGCAGTACTTC. As protein: CASSYFRQGASHYEQYF.